This T cell receptor (beta chain) emerged from a study of T cell repertoires in aging, cancer and after chemotherapy. The V and J ends lost 4 bases and 2 bases, in that order; junction bases with no gene match: 7. Germline lookup yields CDR1 MNHNS and CDR2 SASEGT. The CDR3 contains 15 residues. This clonotype is medium-sized (0.01 to 0.1%) by share. Its target is not known. Study results and limitations: Loss of evenness, beyond lost richness, contributed to age-related TCR diversity decline in cancer patients. Rebound thymic output was suggested by rising median generation probability during chemotherapy in each cancer cohort.

TRB rearrangements spanning V, D and J were amplified using mixed TRB-A/B primers. TCRdb passed the multiplex PCR reads through MiXCR, listing each CDR3 protein once. The data hold 8,700 or so distinct CDR3 sequences, with around a quarter observed a single time. Amplification of TCR beta used genomic DNA extracted from peripheral blood. The sample taken for sequencing was blood. V usage is TRBV6-1 and J usage is TRBJ2-5, with 7 bases identical to TRBD1. This TCR was sampled from a human donor in good health. The CDR3 nucleotides are TGTGCCAGCAGTGGGTTACAGGGGACACAAGAGACCCAGTACTTC. Its protein product is CASSGLQGTQETQYF.